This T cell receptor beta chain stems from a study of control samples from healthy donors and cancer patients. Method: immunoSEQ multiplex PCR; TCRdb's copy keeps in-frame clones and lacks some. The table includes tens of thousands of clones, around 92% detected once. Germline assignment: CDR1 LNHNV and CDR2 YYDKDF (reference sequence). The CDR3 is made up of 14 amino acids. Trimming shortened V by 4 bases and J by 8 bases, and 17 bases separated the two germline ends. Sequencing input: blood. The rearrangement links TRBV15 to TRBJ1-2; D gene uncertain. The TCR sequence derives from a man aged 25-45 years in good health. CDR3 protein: CATSTKMGGGGYTF. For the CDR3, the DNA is TGTGCCACCAGCACCAAGATGGGCGGAGGAGGCTACACCTTC.